The rows below give T cell receptor beta chains drawn from one sample of a study of early T cells in non-severe SARS-CoV-2 infection. TCRdb called the 5' RACE reads again in MiXCR, with one record for every CDR3 protein. The repertoire holds around 27,000 distinct CDR3 sequences, with around 7% as singletons. Source material: whole blood. These receptors were obtained from an adult who was a healthcare worker with PCR-confirmed SARS-CoV-2 infection or an uninfected control (not recorded which). Both conserved end residues are part of each CDR3. Each record gives: J gene, D gene, clone size, V gene, CDR3 protein. D genes are given only for firm matches. Size is omitted from some rows. Given values are once, few, many or a class for expanded clones.

TRBJ2-1,.,many,TRBV7-2,CASSLEATSNEQFF
TRBJ2-7,TRBD2,many,TRBV7-2,CASSITSGSEQYF
TRBJ2-7,TRBD1,many,TRBV30,CAWNSGTGRWEQYF
TRBJ1-3,.,many,TRBV12-3/TRBV12-4,CASRQGAGNTIYF
TRBJ2-2,.,many,TRBV7-8,CASSLVGVRLTGELFF
TRBJ2-1,TRBD2,many,TRBV30,CAWSVGVAGPNEQFF
TRBJ2-3,.,many,TRBV7-8,CASSFRGPDTQYF
TRBJ1-3,.,many,TRBV6-1,CASSARTRGSSGNTIYF
TRBJ1-6,.,many,TRBV28,CASRGRGYNSPLHF
TRBJ2-3,.,many,TRBV5-5,CASSSPPGGRSTDTQYF
TRBJ2-2,TRBD2,many,TRBV19,CASSVGLANTGELFF
TRBJ2-3,.,many,TRBV9,CASSVSGYTDTQYF
TRBJ1-6,.,many,TRBV18,CASSPGEASPLHF
TRBJ1-2,.,many,TRBV11-3,CASSLADGEGYTF
TRBJ2-2,.,medium-sized,TRBV11-3,CASSIWGGAGELFF
TRBJ2-6,TRBD1,.,TRBV29-1,CSVLDRTGSGANVLTF